Listed below are T cell receptor beta chains from one sample, sequenced in a study of CD8 T cells in Susac syndrome. TCRdb re-called the immunoSEQ multiplex PCR reads through MiXCR, storing one row per CDR3 protein. The sample records about 76,000 distinct CDR3 sequences, approximately 95% being singletons. The source material was CD8+ T cells from PBMCs. The receptors derive from a human donor with Susac syndrome. Each CDR3 is given with its conserved first and last residue. A D gene is named only where the DNA matches it firmly. The size entry is marked missing in some rows and otherwise reads once, few, many or a size class.

D gene	V gene	J gene	clone size	CDR3 DNA	CDR3 protein
-	TRBV7-2	TRBJ2-7	-	TGTGCCAGCAGAACCGGGACCACCTACGAGCAGTACTTC	CASRTGTTYEQYF
-	TRBV12-3/TRBV12-4	TRBJ2-4	-	TGTGCCAGCAGTCCGGAGGGCGGGATTCAGTACTTC	CASSPEGGIQYF
TRBD1	TRBV2	TRBJ2-5	few	TGTGCCAGCAGTCCAGACAGGGTGGGAGAGACCCAGTACTTC	CASSPDRVGETQYF
-	TRBV27	TRBJ2-7	-	TGTGCCAGCAGTCTCGGGGCCGCCGCCTACGAGCAGTACTTC	CASSLGAAAYEQYF
-	TRBV7-8	TRBJ1-1	-	TGTGCCAGCACCTCGGGGGCTTCGGCTTTCTTT	CASTSGASAFF
TRBD1	TRBV20-1	TRBJ2-6	-	TGCAGTGCTAGGGCGACAGGGGCCCGCTCTGGGGCCAACGTCCTGACTTTC	CSARATGARSGANVLTF
-	TRBV25-1	TRBJ2-1	-	TGTGCCAGCAGCGAGGGGGGCGGCGGGTACAATGAGCAGTTCTTC	CASSEGGGGYNEQFF
TRBD1	TRBV20-1	TRBJ2-1	-	TGCAGTGCGTCGACAGGGGTGTTCGATGAGCAGTTCTTC	CSASTGVFDEQFF
-	TRBV20-1	TRBJ2-5	-	TGCAGTGCTAGAGCCGCGGGCTTCCCTCGGGGGACCCAGTACTTC	CSARAAGFPRGTQYF
-	TRBV4-2	TRBJ2-3	once	TGTGCCAGCAGTCACGGTCGGGGCACAGATACGCAGTATTTT	CASSHGRGTDTQYF
-	TRBV9	TRBJ1-4	-	TGTGCCAGCAGCGTAGACTCATCGGGTGCTGAAAAACTGTTTTTT	CASSVDSSGAEKLFF
-	TRBV6-2/TRBV6-3	TRBJ2-7	-	TGTGCCAGCAGTTCCCCTTACCAGGGCTACGAGCAGTACTTC	CASSSPYQGYEQYF
-	TRBV11-2	TRBJ2-7	-	TGTGCCAGCAGCTTAGATTCCCAGTCGTACGAGCAGTACTTC	CASSLDSQSYEQYF
TRBD2	TRBV9	TRBJ2-1	once	TGTGCCAGCAGCCTGAGCGGGAGGGCCGGGAATGAGCAGTTCTTC	CASSLSGRAGNEQFF
TRBD1	TRBV10-3	TRBJ2-1	-	TGTGCCATCAGCACACAGGGGATCGGCGATGAGCAGTTCTTC	CAISTQGIGDEQFF
-	TRBV20-1	TRBJ2-1	-	TGCAGTGCTAGCGCGCGGGGGCTACCCTACAATGAGCAGTTCTTC	CSASARGLPYNEQFF
-	TRBV6-5	TRBJ2-7	-	TGTGCCAGCAGTTACCGCGGGCCAGCCTACGAGCAGTACTTC	CASSYRGPAYEQYF
-	TRBV7-9	TRBJ1-1	-	TGTGCCAGCAGCTCACCCGGGACCTTGAACACTGAAGCTTTCTTT	CASSSPGTLNTEAFF
TRBD2	TRBV5-1	TRBJ2-7	-	TGCGCCAGCAGCCCTTCTAGCGGGTGGGCCTACGAGCAGTACTTC	CASSPSSGWAYEQYF
-	TRBV6-1	TRBJ1-1	-	TGTGCCAGCAGTTTGGGACTCCTCAACACTGAAGCTTTCTTT	CASSLGLLNTEAFF
-	TRBV4-1	TRBJ2-7	-	TGCGCCAGCAGCCAAGTTCGGGCCTCCTACGAGCAGTACTTC	CASSQVRASYEQYF
-	TRBV20-1	TRBJ2-1	-	TGCAGTGTACCGATATCCAATGAGCAGTTCTTC	CSVPISNEQFF
-	TRBV25-1	TRBJ1-4	-	TGTGCCAGCAGTGATGTCAACACGGGAGATGAAAAACTGTTTTTT	CASSDVNTGDEKLFF
-	TRBV5-1	TRBJ1-1	few	TGCGCCAGCAGCTTGGTTGACCCCGAGAACACTGAAGCTTTCTTT	CASSLVDPENTEAFF
TRBD1	TRBV4-3	TRBJ2-7	-	TGCGCCAGCAGTACCGGGACAGGGGCCTACGAGCAGTACTTC	CASSTGTGAYEQYF
TRBD1	TRBV10-1	TRBJ2-3	-	TGCGCCAGGACAGGGCACTTGGGTACGCAGTATTTT	CARTGHLGTQYF
-	TRBV7-2	TRBJ1-2	-	TGTGCCAGCAGCTTAGTAAGGGGCTCCGATGGCTACACCTTC	CASSLVRGSDGYTF
-	TRBV28	TRBJ1-1	-	TGTGCCAGCAGTTTATCTTTGGTGGGGAACACTGAAGCTTTCTTT	CASSLSLVGNTEAFF
-	TRBV14	TRBJ2-2	-	TGTGCCAGCAGCGCACACGGATGGCCCACCGGGGAGCTGTTTTTT	CASSAHGWPTGELFF
-	TRBV6-5	TRBJ1-3	-	TGTGCCAGCAGTTACAGTGGCAGTTCGAACCCCGGAGCTCTCTCTGGAAACACCATATATTTT	CASSYSGSSNPGALSGNTIYF
-	TRBV10-3	TRBJ2-3	-	TGTGCCATCAGTGAGAGACTCGCCGATACGCAGTATTTT	CAISERLADTQYF
-	TRBV19	TRBJ2-2	-	TGTGCCAGTACTCCATGGGGTGGCACCGGGGAGCTGTTTTTT	CASTPWGGTGELFF
-	TRBV9	TRBJ2-1	-	TGTGCCAGCAGCGTAGAGAACAATGAGCAGTTCTTC	CASSVENNEQFF
-	TRBV28	TRBJ1-2	-	TGTGCCAGCAGTCGCAGCGGGGTGTCCTCCAACTATGGCTACACCTTC	CASSRSGVSSNYGYTF
-	TRBV28	TRBJ2-2	-	TGTGCCAGCGGCCGGGACCCTAAGCCTGCCGGGGAGCTGTTTTTT	CASGRDPKPAGELFF
TRBD1	TRBV28	TRBJ2-7	-	TGTGCCAGCCTTGGATACAGGGGCTTCTACGAGCAGTACTTC	CASLGYRGFYEQYF
TRBD1	TRBV5-1	TRBJ2-7	few	TGCGCCAGCAGCCCCGACAGGGGGGATGGCCACGAGCAGTACTTC	CASSPDRGDGHEQYF
TRBD2	TRBV7-9	TRBJ2-2	-	TGTGCCAGCAGCATAGCGGGAGAGAGCGGGGAGCTGTTTTTT	CASSIAGESGELFF
TRBD1	TRBV30	TRBJ1-5	-	TGTGCCTGGAGTGTCGGGACAGGCTCTCGACAGCCCCAGCATTTT	CAWSVGTGSRQPQHF
-	TRBV10-3	TRBJ2-1	-	TGTGCCATCAGTGGGGAAGGAACCCTCGTCTCCTACAATGAGCAGTTCTTC	CAISGEGTLVSYNEQFF